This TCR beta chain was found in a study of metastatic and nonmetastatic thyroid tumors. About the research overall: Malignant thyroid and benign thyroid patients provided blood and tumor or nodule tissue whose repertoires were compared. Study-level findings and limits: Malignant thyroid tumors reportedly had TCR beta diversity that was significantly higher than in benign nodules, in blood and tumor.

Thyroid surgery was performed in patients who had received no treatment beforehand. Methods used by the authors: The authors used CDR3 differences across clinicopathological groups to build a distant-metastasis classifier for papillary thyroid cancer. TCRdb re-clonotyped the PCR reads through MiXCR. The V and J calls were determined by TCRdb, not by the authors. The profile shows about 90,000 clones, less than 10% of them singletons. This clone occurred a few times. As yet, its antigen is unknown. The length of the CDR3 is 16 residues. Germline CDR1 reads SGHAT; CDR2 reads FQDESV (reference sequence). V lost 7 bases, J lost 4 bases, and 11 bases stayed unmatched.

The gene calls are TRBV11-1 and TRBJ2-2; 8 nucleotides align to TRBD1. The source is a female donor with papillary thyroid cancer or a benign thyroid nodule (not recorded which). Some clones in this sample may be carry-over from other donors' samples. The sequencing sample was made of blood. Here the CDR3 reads CASTTYGQGSTGELFF. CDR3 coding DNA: TGTGCCAGCACCACCTACGGACAGGGTAGCACCGGGGAGCTGTTTTTT.